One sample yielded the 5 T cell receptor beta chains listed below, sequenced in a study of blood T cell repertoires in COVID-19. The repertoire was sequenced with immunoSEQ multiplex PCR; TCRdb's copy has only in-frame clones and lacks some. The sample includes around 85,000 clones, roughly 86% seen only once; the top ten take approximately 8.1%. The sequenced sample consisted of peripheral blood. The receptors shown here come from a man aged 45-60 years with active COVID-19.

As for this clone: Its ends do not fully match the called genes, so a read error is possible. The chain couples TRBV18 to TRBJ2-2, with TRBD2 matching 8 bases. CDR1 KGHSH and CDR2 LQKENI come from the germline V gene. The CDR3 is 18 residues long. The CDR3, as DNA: TGTGCCAGCTCGCCACTCAGACCGGGACTAGTCTCATCCGGGGAGCTGTTTTTT. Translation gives CASSPLRPGLVSSGELFF.

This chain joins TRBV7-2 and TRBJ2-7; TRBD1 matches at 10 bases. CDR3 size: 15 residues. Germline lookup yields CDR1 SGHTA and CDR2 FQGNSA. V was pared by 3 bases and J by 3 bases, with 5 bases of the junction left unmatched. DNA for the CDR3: TGTGCCAGCAGCTTTTCCGGGACAGGGGTCTACGAGCAGTACTTC. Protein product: CASSFSGTGVYEQYF.

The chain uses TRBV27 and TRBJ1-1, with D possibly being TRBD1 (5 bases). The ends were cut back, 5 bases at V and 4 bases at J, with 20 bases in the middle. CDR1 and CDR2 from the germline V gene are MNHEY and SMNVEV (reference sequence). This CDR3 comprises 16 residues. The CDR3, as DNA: TGTGCCAGCAGTCTGACGGGGGAGGGGAGGTCCACTGAAGCTTTCTTT. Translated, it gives CASSLTGEGRSTEAFF.

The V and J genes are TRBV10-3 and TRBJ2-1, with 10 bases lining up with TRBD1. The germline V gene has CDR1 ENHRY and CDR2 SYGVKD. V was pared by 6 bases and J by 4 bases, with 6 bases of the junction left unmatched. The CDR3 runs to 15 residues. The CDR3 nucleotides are TGTGCCATCAGCCCGGGACAGGGGATTTACAATGAGCAGTTCTTC. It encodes CAISPGQGIYNEQFF.

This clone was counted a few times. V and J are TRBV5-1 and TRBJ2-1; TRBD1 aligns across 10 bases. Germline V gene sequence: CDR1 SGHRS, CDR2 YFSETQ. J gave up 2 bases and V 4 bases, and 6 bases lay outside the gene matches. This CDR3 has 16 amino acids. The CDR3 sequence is CASSAGQGRAYNEQFF. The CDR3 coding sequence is TGCGCCAGCAGCGCGGGACAGGGGCGGGCCTACAATGAGCAGTTCTTC.